The 32 T cell receptor beta chains listed next were all sequenced from one sample in a study of CD8 T cells in ankylosing spondylitis. MiXCR, run by TCRdb on the 5' RACE reads, gives a single entry per CDR3 protein. The sample lists some 200,000 distinct CDR3 sequences, around 13% occurring once. Sequencing used blood, either unsorted or a sorted T cell fraction (not recorded which). Receptor source: a male donor with ankylosing spondylitis or in good health (not recorded which).

This clonotype was recorded at least ten times. This sequence joins TRBV4-1 and TRBJ2-7; D gene uncertain. With 0 bases removed from V and 0 bases from J, the gap between germline ends came to 3 bases. Germline loops: CDR1 MGHRA, CDR2 YSYEKL. The CDR3 is 13 residues long. The CDR3 loop is CASSQEGSYEQYF. DNA of the CDR3: TGCGCCAGCAGCCAAGAAGGCTCCTACGAGCAGTACTTC.

The chain employs TRBV7-9 and TRBJ2-7; TRBD1 matches 10 bases. The ends lost 4 bases at V and 0 bases at J; junction bases unmatched: 3. The CDR3 totals 15 residues. Per germline, CDR1 SEHNR and CDR2 FQNEAQ (reference sequence). CDR3 coding DNA: TGTGCCAGCAGCTCCGGGACAGGGGCCTCCTACGAGCAGTACTTC. It translates to CASSSGTGASYEQYF. The complete variable domain, with remaining parts taken from reference TRBV7-9 and TRBJ2-7, reads DTGVSQNPRHKITKRGQNVTFRCDPISEHNRLYWYRQTLGQGPEFLTYFQNEAQLEKSRLLSDRFSAERPKGSFSTLEIQRTEQGDSAMYLCASSSGTGASYEQYFGPGTRLTVT.

V usage is TRBV20-1 and J usage is TRBJ2-7; D might be TRBD2 (6 bases). Germline CDR1 is DFQATT and CDR2 is SNEGSKA (reference sequence). V was cut by 0 bases and J by 2 bases, with 11 bases left in between. This CDR3 is built from 14 residues. The CDR3 reads CSARDLDYTYEQYF. CDR3 bases: TGCAGTGCTAGAGATCTGGACTACACCTACGAGCAGTACTTC.

The chain recombines TRBV10-3 with TRBJ1-2, with TRBD1 matching 7 bases. The CDR3 runs 15 residues. Trimming took 5 bases from V and 8 from J; bases not matched to a gene: 14. Germline CDR1 ENHRY, CDR2 SYGVKD. The CDR3 DNA reads as TGTGCCATCAGTACAATTAAGGGGGCAAGTGGAGGCTACACCTTC. This translates into CAISTIKGASGGYTF.

The chain uses TRBV29-1 and TRBJ2-1; TRBD1 agrees at 9 bases. The CDR3 consists of 14 residues. CDR1 is SQVTM, CDR2 ANQGSEA, per germline. With V trimmed by 7 bases and J by 0 bases, 4 bases remained unmatched. The CDR3 is CSATGGYSYNEQFF. The CDR3, as DNA: TGCAGCGCGACAGGGGGTTACTCCTACAATGAGCAGTTCTTC.

This clonotype occurred once. V and J are TRBV27 and TRBJ1-6, with TRBD1 matching 10 bases. Unmatched junction bases numbered 7, after V lost 5 bases and J lost 9 bases. The CDR3 has 15 amino acids. CDR1 is MNHEY and CDR2 is SMNVEV in the germline V gene (reference sequence). The DNA for the CDR3 is TGTGCCAGCAGTATCGGGACAGGGGAGGCTTCACCCCTCCACTTT. Residues: CASSIGTGEASPLHF.

Comments on this clonotype: This may stem from a read error, because a much larger clone lies one nucleotide away. V is TRBV29-1 and J is TRBJ2-1, with D unresolved. Trimming removed 1 base from V and 10 bases from J, with 11 bases in between. Germline V CDR1 and CDR2: SQVTM, ANQGSEA. The CDR3 is made up of 12 amino acids. CDR3 in amino acids: CSVEAWGKEQFF. CDR3 nucleotide sequence: TGCAGCGTTGAAGCGTGGGGAAAAGAGCAGTTCTTC.

The chain uses TRBV7-6 and TRBJ2-3, with 9 bases fitting TRBD1. Trimming took 5 bases from V and 2 from J; bases not matched to a gene: 8. Germline lookup yields CDR1 SGHVS and CDR2 FNYEAQ. The CDR3 extends over 16 amino acids. CDR3 nucleotide sequence: TGTGCCAGCAGCCTGGGACAGGGAAGCCCCACAGATACGCAGTATTTT. It encodes CASSLGQGSPTDTQYF.

The sample holds a few counts of this clonotype. The J gene is TRBJ2-1, the V gene TRBV4-1; the match to TRBD2 covers 7 bases. V was pared by 0 bases and J by 0 bases, with 8 bases of the junction left unmatched. The CDR3 runs 18 residues. Germline V gene data show CDR1 as MGHRA and CDR2 as YSYEKL. The CDR3 coding sequence is TGCGCCAGCAGCCAAGATCCCGGACTAGTTGGCTCCTACAATGAGCAGTTCTTC. It yields the protein CASSQDPGLVGSYNEQFF.

This clonotype was detected many times. The chain carries TRBV30 and TRBJ2-5; 8 bases match TRBD2. This CDR3 is built from 17 residues. V shed 4 bases and J 2 bases; nucleotides not matched to a gene: 15. Germline V gene sequence: CDR1 GTSNPN, CDR2 SVGIG (reference sequence). The CDR3 loop is CAWIPRWAGGGQETQYF. The CDR3 coding sequence is TGTGCCTGGATCCCGAGGTGGGCGGGAGGAGGACAAGAGACCCAGTACTTC.

This clonotype came up a few times. V gene TRBV30 combines with J gene TRBJ2-5; 8 nucleotides line up with TRBD2. The ends lost 5 bases at V and 5 bases at J; junction bases unmatched: 10. CDR1 is GTSNPN, CDR2 SVGIG, per germline (reference sequence). CDR3 length: 14 amino acids. The CDR3 loop is CAWGALGGEETQYF. The CDR3 region has the DNA TGTGCCTGGGGCGCCCTCGGGGGGGAGGAGACCCAGTACTTC.

Here the CDR3 DNA reads TGTGCCAGCAGCCAAGATGTTGCGGGAGCTAGCACAGATACGCAGTATTTT. This translates into CASSQDVAGASTDTQYF. The J gene is TRBJ2-3, the V gene TRBV3-1, with 7 bases matching TRBD2. V shed 0 bases, J shed 0 bases, and the junction held 6 bases outside the gene matches. Germline V gene sequence: CDR1 LGHDT, CDR2 YNNKEL (reference sequence). The CDR3 totals 17 residues.

This clonotype appeared many times. CDR3 sequence (DNA): TGTGCCAGCACCTCCCCGGGGGGCAGAGACTCCTATAATTCACCCCTCCACTTT. The encoded protein is CASTSPGGRDSYNSPLHF. The rearrangement uses TRBV6-1 and TRBJ1-6; possibly TRBD1 for D (6 bases). Trimming removed 7 bases from V and 0 bases from J, with 19 bases in between. The CDR3 contains 18 residues. The germline gives CDR1 MNHNS, CDR2 SASEGT.

The rearrangement uses TRBV5-5 and TRBJ2-1, with D uncertain. CDR1 and CDR2 from the germline V gene are SGHKS and YYEKEE (reference sequence). V lost 2 bases and J lost 8, with 11 bases in between. The CDR3 is 13 residues long. In DNA, the CDR3 is TGTGCCAGCAGCTTTAAGTCGGTGGATGAGCAGTTCTTC. It yields the protein CASSFKSVDEQFF.

Ten or more counts support this clonotype. At one boundary the junction diverges from the germline segment, which might be a read error. The chain combines TRBV27 with TRBJ2-2; 11 bases agree with TRBD1. The CDR3 totals 14 residues. From germline, CDR1 is MNHEY and CDR2 SMNVEV (reference sequence). The chain's CDR3 is CASGDRGNPGELFF. Here the CDR3 DNA reads TGTGCCAGCGGGGACAGGGGGAACCCCGGGGAGCTGTTTTTT.

The rearrangement joins TRBV25-1 to TRBJ2-1; D may correspond to TRBD1 or TRBD2 (5 bases each). CDR3 size: 16 residues. V dropped 6 bases and J dropped 3 bases, with 18 bases sitting between them. In germline, CDR1 is MGHDK, CDR2 SYGVNS. CDR3 residues: CASSPGTAAIYNEQFF. The CDR3, as DNA: TGTGCCAGCAGCCCAGGGACCGCGGCGATCTACAATGAGCAGTTCTTC.

Comment on this clonotype: A read error may account for a junction end that differs from germline. The chain combines TRBV4-1 with TRBJ2-3; D unresolved. This CDR3 region has 15 residues. The germline gives CDR1 MGHRA, CDR2 YSYEKL. The CDR3 bases are TGCGCCAGCAGCCAAGAAACCTACTCCACAGATAAGCAGTATTTT. Protein: CASSQETYSTDKQYF.

The table lists this clonotype with a few counts. V and J are TRBV7-2 and TRBJ2-7, with 7 bases fitting TRBD2. Germline V lookup: CDR1 SGHTA, CDR2 FQGNSA. This CDR3 is 14 amino acids long. The V segment lost 3 bases and the J segment 0 bases; nucleotides outside the gene matches: 2. The CDR3 region has the DNA TGTGCCAGCAGCTTTACTAGCGCCTCCTACGAGCAGTACTTC. Amino acid sequence: CASSFTSASYEQYF.

This clonotype was seen more than once but under ten times. The gene calls are TRBV7-8 and TRBJ2-7, with a possible D match to TRBD2 (6 bases). The germline V gene encodes CDR1 SGHVS and CDR2 FQNEAQ. Trimming removed 5 bases at V and 0 bases at J, with 14 bases between. This CDR3 has 15 amino acids. CDR3 bases: TGTGCCAGCAGCAGTGAGGCGGGAAGCTCCTACGAGCAGTACTTC. As protein: CASSSEAGSSYEQYF.

In its sample, this clonotype was seen many times. The rearrangement uses TRBV27 and TRBJ2-2, with 7 bases aligning to TRBD2. CDR1 is MNHEY, CDR2 SMNVEV, per germline (reference sequence). The CDR3 has 15 amino acids. V lost 9 bases, J lost 7 bases, and 14 bases stayed unmatched. In DNA form, the CDR3 reads TGTGCCAGTTATGGACTAGTCGATCACCACGGGGAGCTGTTTTTT. As protein: CASYGLVDHHGELFF.

Only a few counts were recorded for this clonotype. This sequence joins TRBV29-1 and TRBJ2-2; 7 bases fit TRBD2. Trimming at V came to 6 bases and at J to 5 bases, leaving 21 bases not matched to a gene. Germline V gives CDR1 SQVTM, CDR2 ANQGSEA. The CDR3 totals 18 residues. CDR3 nucleotides: TGCAGCGTCGATACCGGGACTAAAGGGACCATAAGGACCGGGGAGCTGTTTTTT. Protein product: CSVDTGTKGTIRTGELFF.

The chain links TRBV6-1 to TRBJ2-7, with D perhaps being TRBD1 or TRBD2 (7 bases each). Germline V gene lookup returns CDR1 MNHNS and CDR2 SASEGT. This CDR3 is 14 amino acids long. The V end lost 3 bases, the J end lost 3 bases, and 12 bases lay between the germline ends. The CDR3 sequence: CASSDTGEGYEQYF. CDR3 sequence (DNA): TGTGCCAGCAGTGATACAGGGGAGGGCTACGAGCAGTACTTC.

J is TRBJ2-2 and V is TRBV30; D unresolved. The germline gives CDR1 GTSNPN, CDR2 SVGIG (reference sequence). There are 12 residues in the CDR3. V lost 2 bases, J lost 4 bases, and 5 bases lay in between. The CDR3 sequence is CAWSRATGELFF. The DNA for the CDR3 is TGTGCCTGGAGTAGGGCCACCGGGGAGCTGTTTTTT.

This chain connects TRBV20-1 to TRBJ2-3; 9 bases match TRBD2. CDR3 size: 16 residues. Looked up from germline, CDR1 is DFQATT and CDR2 is SNEGSKA (reference sequence). Trimming removed 5 bases from V and 0 bases from J; junction bases left unmatched: 9. The chain's CDR3 is CSAGDVAGESTDTQYF. Here the CDR3 DNA reads TGCAGTGCTGGGGATGTAGCGGGGGAGAGCACAGATACGCAGTATTTT.

V gene TRBV7-9 combines with J gene TRBJ2-7; D unresolved. The germline CDR1 and CDR2 sequences are SEHNR and FQNEAQ (reference sequence). Trimming removed 6 bases at V and 6 bases at J, with 15 bases between. This CDR3 contains 13 residues. CDR3 coding DNA: TGTGCCAGCAGACTGCCCGAATCGGGCGAGCAGTACTTC. This translates into CASRLPESGEQYF.

At least ten counts were recorded for this clonotype. The V gene is TRBV4-1, the J gene TRBJ1-1; D unresolved. CDR1 MGHRA and CDR2 YSYEKL come from the germline V gene. V lost 0 bases, J lost 1 base, and 9 bases lay in between. The CDR3 is 15 residues long. CDR3 DNA: TGCGCCAGCAGCCAAGATTTCAAGGGGAACACTGAAGCTTTCTTT. Amino acid sequence: CASSQDFKGNTEAFF.

The chain is built from TRBV11-2 and TRBJ2-7, with D maybe TRBD2 (5 bases). CDR1 and CDR2 from the germline V gene are SGHAT and FQNNGV. Between the trimmed V and J ends, which lost 0 bases and 2 bases, there was a span of 8 bases. This CDR3 region has 14 residues. DNA for the CDR3: TGTGCCAGCAGCTTAGATCCGGGGACCTACGAGCAGTACTTC. Its translation: CASSLDPGTYEQYF. Full variable domain (missing parts from reference TRBV11-2 and TRBJ2-7): EAGVAQSPRYKIIEKRQSVAFWCNPISGHATLYWYQQILGQGPKLLIQFQNNGVVDDSQLPKDRFSAERLKGVDSTLKIQPAKLEDSAVYLCASSLDPGTYEQYFGPGTRLTVT.

The chain joins TRBV7-9 to TRBJ2-5; TRBD2 matches at 7 bases. The V and J ends lost 5 bases and 4 bases, in that order; junction bases with no gene match: 13. The CDR3 has 16 residues. The germline V gene has CDR1 SEHNR and CDR2 FQNEAQ (reference sequence). CDR3 bases: TGTGCCAGCAGCCTGCCGGTTGGGCTAGCGGTAGAGACCCAGTACTTC. This sequence encodes CASSLPVGLAVETQYF.

This clonotype was detected only a few times. The chain uses TRBV5-1 and TRBJ2-1; D tentatively fits TRBD1 or TRBD2 (6 bases each). CDR3 size: 15 residues. V was cut by 0 bases and J by 7 bases, with 14 bases left in between. Germline assignment: CDR1 SGHRS and CDR2 YFSETQ. Written as DNA, the CDR3 is TGCGCCAGCAGCTTGGCCGGGGGCGGACCAAATGAGCAGTTCTTC. As protein: CASSLAGGGPNEQFF. Filled out from reference TRBV5-1 and TRBJ2-1, the complete variable domain reads KAGVTQTPRYLIKTRGQQVTLSCSPISGHRSVSWYQQTPGQGLQFLFEYFSETQRNKGNFPGRFSGRQFSNSRSEMNVSTLELGDSALYLCASSLAGGGPNEQFFGPGTRLTVL.

The rearrangement uses TRBV5-1 and TRBJ1-1; D is ambiguous. The ends were cut back, 1 base at V and 2 bases at J, with 9 bases in the middle. CDR3 length: 14 amino acids. Germline CDR1 SGHRS, CDR2 YFSETQ. In nucleotides, the CDR3 is TGCGCCAGCAGCTTGCGGGAGGCTAACACTGAAGCTTTCTTT. Its protein product is CASSLREANTEAFF.

This clonotype has just a few counts. The chain joins TRBV4-1 to TRBJ2-3; D remains unclear. Germline V CDR1 and CDR2: MGHRA, YSYEKL. Trimming stripped 6 bases from V and 0 bases from J, with 10 bases between. This CDR3 spans 14 amino acids. CDR3 residues: CASRPIPSTDTQYF. The CDR3 bases are TGCGCCAGCAGACCAATTCCCAGCACAGATACGCAGTATTTT.

This clonotype turned up a few times. The chain carries TRBV24-1 and TRBJ2-5, with a tentative D call TRBD2 (5 bases). This CDR3 contains 12 residues. V was cut by 4 bases and J by 4 bases, with 6 bases left in between. CDR1 is KGHDR, CDR2 SFDVKD, per germline. Here the CDR3 DNA reads TGTGCCACCAGTGAAGGAGGAGAGACCCAGTACTTC. Protein product: CATSEGGETQYF.